This T cell receptor beta chain was sequenced in a study of blood T cell repertoires in COVID-19. Study as a whole: Both acute and convalescent COVID-19 samples were obtained from the United States, Italy and Spain. Sources were T cells, B-cell-depleted T cells, or PBMCs; the material itself was cDNA or gDNA.

Seattle-derived patients entered the study during active infection and were followed longitudinally. Original methodology: Estimated nucleated cell counts came from reference gene primer amplification. Repertoires were generated with immunoSEQ multiplex PCR, while TCRdb's copy carries only in-frame clones and drops some. V, J and clone size are taken as reported in that table, and D and trimming were inferred from the DNA itself. The table lists some 200,000 clones, just under 90% of them singletons. CDR3 length: 13 amino acids. The J segment lost 15 bases and the V segment lost 1 base, leaving 7 bases of the junction unmatched. Per germline, CDR1 SGHTA and CDR2 FQGNSA.

The chain combines TRBV7-2 with TRBJ2-2; 8 nucleotides agree with TRBD2. This receptor was identified in a woman in her 70s with COVID-19, enrolled during active disease. Sequencing was carried out using peripheral blood. CDR3 protein: CASSLEGLGGMFF. The CDR3 bases are TGTGCCAGCAGCTTAGAGGGACTAGGGGGGATGTTTTTT.